The clone carrying this T cell receptor beta chain was seen a few times. Its antigen is undetermined. This specimen comes from a study of tumor-infiltrating lymphocytes in localized non-small cell lung cancer. Study-wide context: Each patient gave resected tumor and non-adjacent uninvolved lung tissue.

Germline V gene data show CDR1 as MNHEY and CDR2 as SMNVEV (reference sequence). This CDR3 is 13 amino acids long. The germline V and J ends were trimmed by 2 bases and 6 bases, with 10 bases remaining between them. General study points: Each assay used a separate piece of the same tissue. Recurrence-free survival showed no association with tumor T-cell fraction.

This table comes from immunoSEQ multiplex PCR, and its TCRdb copy is limited to in-frame clones, with some not included. The sample records approximately 17,000 clones, around 63% being singletons. The sample comprised lung tumor tissue. The chain couples TRBV27 to TRBJ1-2, with a possible D match to TRBD1 (5 bases). The source of this sequence is a human donor with non-small cell lung cancer. The chain's CDR3 is CASSLRGENGYTF. The CDR3 DNA is TGTGCCAGCAGTTTACGGGGGGAGAATGGCTACACCTTC.